The 2 T cell receptor beta chains below were found in one sample sequenced in a study of cytomegalovirus exposure and HLA in healthy donors. PCR involved 60 Vbeta and 13 Jbeta primers. Assay: immunoSEQ multiplex PCR; the TCRdb copy retains only in-frame clones and omits some. The sample lists 200,000 to 250,000 clones, about 75% occurring once. Sequenced sample: PBMCs. Receptors originate from a man aged 18 to 30 in good health and CMV-seronegative.

The chain combines TRBV30 with TRBJ1-1, with a tentative D call TRBD1 (6 bases). The CDR3 totals 14 residues. Germline CDR1 and CDR2: GTSNPN and SVGIG (reference sequence). V lost 1 base and J lost 6, with 15 bases in between. The CDR3 loop reads CAWSARQATAEAFF. In DNA form, the CDR3 reads TGTGCCTGGAGTGCACGACAGGCTACGGCTGAAGCTTTCTTT.

In the case of this clone: One end of the junction does not line up with germline, which may come from a read error. V and J are TRBV7-9 and TRBJ1-4, with 8 bases fitting TRBD1. The CDR3 covers 16 residues. Germline CDR1 and CDR2: SEHNR and FQNEAQ (reference sequence). The chain's CDR3 is CSSSLGQGHKNEKLFF. The CDR3 DNA reads as TGTTCCAGCAGCTTAGGACAGGGTCATAAAAATGAAAAACTGTTTTTT.